The rows below give T cell receptor beta chains drawn from one sample of a study of siplizumab effects on memory and regulatory T cells. The assay was immunoSEQ multiplex PCR, and TCRdb's table has in-frame clones only and misses some. The data hold more than 85,000 clones, with around nine tenths observed a single time. Specimen: CD4+ T cells sorted from blood. These receptors all stem from a human donor in good health. Both conserved end residues are part of each CDR3. Fields, in order: CDR3 length, clone size, J gene, D gene, V gene, CDR3 DNA, CDR3 protein. D genes are given only for firm matches. Clone size is shown for a subset of rows, as once, few, many or a class of expanded clone.

13	-	TRBJ1-1	TRBD1	TRBV10-3	TGTGCCATCAGAGGACAGGGGATTATGGAAGCTTTCTTT	CAIRGQGIMEAFF
18	-	TRBJ2-6	-	TRBV28	TGTGCCAGCAGTTTTTTAGGGCAGGGAAGCTCTGGGGCCAACGTCCTGACTTTC	CASSFLGQGSSGANVLTF
15	once	TRBJ2-2	TRBD1	TRBV5-1	TGCGCCAGCAGACCCGGACAGGGGCGGACCGGGGAGCTGTTTTTT	CASRPGQGRTGELFF
12	-	TRBJ1-2	-	TRBV19	TGTGCCACTAAACAGGGTATCTATGGCTACACCTTC	CATKQGIYGYTF
13	-	TRBJ1-1	-	TRBV6-4	TGTGCCAGCAGTGACCGGGGGAGCACTGAAGCTTTCTTT	CASSDRGSTEAFF
17	once	TRBJ1-1	-	TRBV7-2	TGTGCCAGCAGCTCAAATCTCCCGTATTCAACAGTCTCTGAAGCTTTCTTT	CASSSNLPYSTVSEAFF
14	-	TRBJ2-2	-	TRBV5-1	TGCGCCAGCAGGGACACCTCGAACACCGGGGAGCTGTTTTTT	CASRDTSNTGELFF
13	-	TRBJ2-3	-	TRBV5-1	TGCGCCAGCAGCTTAGGACTGCCAGATACGCAGTATTTT	CASSLGLPDTQYF
17	once	TRBJ2-3	TRBD1	TRBV5-1	TGCGCCAGCAGCCGGGACAGGGGCCACGTACCCACAGATACGCAGTATTTT	CASSRDRGHVPTDTQYF
17	-	TRBJ2-1	TRBD1	TRBV6-1	TGTGCCAGCAGTGAAGCGTTACAGACAGGGGGCGTCAATGAGCAGTTCTTC	CASSEALQTGGVNEQFF
16	-	TRBJ2-7	TRBD1	TRBV7-2	TGTGCCAGCAGCTCGACAGGGGGTATGGGTTCCTACGAGCAGTACTTC	CASSSTGGMGSYEQYF
13	-	TRBJ2-5	-	TRBV25-1	TGTGCCAGCAGTACCCGCCGGAGGGGCAGGCAGTACTTC	CASSTRRRGRQYF
12	-	TRBJ1-1	-	TRBV7-9	TGTGCCAGCGGTTACACGTACACTGAAGCTTTCTTT	CASGYTYTEAFF
12	-	TRBJ1-2	TRBD1	TRBV28	TGTGCCAGCAGTTTAGGGGACAGGGGCTACACCTTC	CASSLGDRGYTF
11	-	TRBJ2-7	-	TRBV10-2	TGCGCCAGCAGCGATTTCTACGAGCAGTACTTC	CASSDFYEQYF
14	few	TRBJ2-1	-	TRBV15	TGTGCCACCAGCCAGCCTGGGCAGCCCAATGAGCAGTTCTTC	CATSQPGQPNEQFF
14	-	TRBJ1-5	-	TRBV6-1	TGTGCCAGCAGTGAAGGGGGGGTCCCTCAGCCCCAGCATTTT	CASSEGGVPQPQHF
14	-	TRBJ2-5	TRBD2	TRBV6-1	TGTGCCAGCAGCAGACTAGCGGGAACAGAGACCCAGTACTTC	CASSRLAGTETQYF
14	-	TRBJ2-3	TRBD2	TRBV7-3	TGTGCCAGCAGCTTAATGGCGGGAGGAGATACGCAGTATTTT	CASSLMAGGDTQYF
13	-	TRBJ2-2	-	TRBV5-6	TGTGCCAGCAGCTTGCGTAGGGGCGGGGAGCTGTTTTTT	CASSLRRGGELFF
14	-	TRBJ2-5	-	TRBV18	TGTGCCAGCTCACCGAGTGGGGGCGAAACGACCCAGTACTTC	CASSPSGGETTQYF
16	-	TRBJ2-2	-	TRBV5-4	TGTGCCAGCAGCTCAGGAGGCAGGGGAAACACCGGGGAGCTGTTTTTT	CASSSGGRGNTGELFF
14	-	TRBJ2-7	TRBD2	TRBV5-1	TGCGCCAGCAGCTTAGCGGGGACCTTGTACGAGCAGTACTTC	CASSLAGTLYEQYF
15	few	TRBJ1-5	TRBD1	TRBV18	TGTGCCAGCTCAGAGGGACAGGGGGCACAGCAGCCCCAGCATTTT	CASSEGQGAQQPQHF
16	-	TRBJ1-2	TRBD1	TRBV4-2	TGTGCCAGCAGCCAAGCAGACAGGGCGGGGACCTATGGCTACACCTTC	CASSQADRAGTYGYTF
16	-	TRBJ2-1	TRBD1	TRBV9	TGTGCCAGCAGCGTAGTGGGACAGGCCATCTGGGGTGAGCAGTTCTTC	CASSVVGQAIWGEQFF
14	-	TRBJ1-1	-	TRBV27	TGTGCCAGCAGTTTTGCGGGGGTGAACACTGAAGCTTTCTTT	CASSFAGVNTEAFF
15	-	TRBJ2-3	-	TRBV6-1	TGTGCCAGCAGTGAAGCCAGGCCCCCCGCAGATACGCAGTATTTT	CASSEARPPADTQYF
15	-	TRBJ1-4	TRBD1	TRBV18	TGTGCCAGCTCACTAACGACAGGGCTTAATGAAAAACTGTTTTTT	CASSLTTGLNEKLFF
16	-	TRBJ1-2	TRBD1	TRBV28	TGTGCCAGCAGTCTATCCGGGACAGGGTATTCGCGCGGCTACACCTTC	CASSLSGTGYSRGYTF
16	-	TRBJ2-3	TRBD2	TRBV11-2	TGTGCCAGCAGCTGGCGGCGGCGGGGGGGAGGAGATACGCAGTATTTT	CASSWRRRGGGDTQYF
14	few	TRBJ2-1	-	TRBV4-1	TGCGCCAGCAGCCAAGTCGGACGGTTTTATGAGCAGTTCTTC	CASSQVGRFYEQFF
16	-	TRBJ1-1	TRBD1	TRBV6-6	TGTGCCAGCGGCCAGGGTACCTACAGGGGGCTGACTGAAGCTTTCTTT	CASGQGTYRGLTEAFF
18	-	TRBJ2-5	TRBD2	TRBV18	TGTGCCAGCTCACCAACCAAGATCTCCGGGGGGGGTACAGAGACCCAGTACTTC	CASSPTKISGGGTETQYF
14	-	TRBJ1-1	-	TRBV28	TGTGCCAGCAGGAGTCAGGGTACGGGCACTGAAGCTTTCTTT	CASRSQGTGTEAFF
15	-	TRBJ2-5	TRBD1	TRBV5-1	TGCGCCAGCAGCTGGACAGGGTTAGCTTCAGAGACCCAGTACTTC	CASSWTGLASETQYF
14	-	TRBJ2-7	-	TRBV5-1	TGCGCCAGCAGCCGGGAGTCACTCCCGGGGGAGCAGTACTTC	CASSRESLPGEQYF
14	medium-sized	TRBJ1-1	-	TRBV18	TGTGCCAGCTCACCAAATACGGGCCAGACAGTAGCTTTCTTT	CASSPNTGQTVAFF
13	once	TRBJ2-5	-	TRBV28	TGTGCCAGTCGTCCGGGACACCCTGGGTCCCAGTACTTC	CASRPGHPGSQYF
15	-	TRBJ2-1	-	TRBV5-1	TGCGCCAGCAGCTCCCCGGGGCAGACAAACAATGAGCAGTTCTTC	CASSSPGQTNNEQFF
11	-	TRBJ2-7	TRBD2	TRBV28	TGTGAGAGCGGGAGTTTAGGAGAGCAGTACTTC	CESGSLGEQYF
15	-	TRBJ2-7	-	TRBV5-1	TGCGCCAGCAGCGGGGGGGCACCCCGAGACTACGAGCAGTACTTC	CASSGGAPRDYEQYF
14	-	TRBJ2-7	-	TRBV5-6	TGTGCCAGCAGCTCTCCTTTCGAAACCTACGAGCAGTACTTC	CASSSPFETYEQYF
14	-	TRBJ1-1	-	TRBV28	TGTGCCAGCATACGGTCCATCCCGGGGACTGAAGCTTTCTTT	CASIRSIPGTEAFF
14	-	TRBJ2-1	-	TRBV11-3	TGTGCCAGCAGCTTAGATGGTAAGGGGTTGGAGCAGTTCTTC	CASSLDGKGLEQFF
14	-	TRBJ2-7	-	TRBV25-1	TGTGCCAGCAGCACAAATATAGGGGTGTACGAGCAGTACTTC	CASSTNIGVYEQYF
16	-	TRBJ2-2	-	TRBV9	TGTGCCAGCAGCGTAGTTCGATCGGCGGCACCGGGGGAGCTGTTTTTT	CASSVVRSAAPGELFF
15	-	TRBJ1-1	-	TRBV15	TGTGCCACGAGCCAGACCCGGGTCGCTAACACTGAAGCTTTCTTT	CATSQTRVANTEAFF
14	-	TRBJ1-4	-	TRBV11-2	TGTGCCAGCAGCTTAGAGGGGCGGTGGGAAAAACTGTTTTTT	CASSLEGRWEKLFF
14	-	TRBJ2-1	-	TRBV6-5	TGTGCCAGCAGTTTTGGGGCCTCGGGCAATGAGCAGTTCTTC	CASSFGASGNEQFF
20	-	TRBJ2-1	TRBD2	TRBV7-3	TGTGCCAGCAGCCGCCCAAAAAGGGGACTAGCGACCAGCTCCTACAATGAGCAGTTCTTC	CASSRPKRGLATSSYNEQFF
15	-	TRBJ1-4	TRBD1	TRBV5-1	TGCGCCAGCAGCGGCGGGACAGGGTTGGATGAAAAACTGTTTTTT	CASSGGTGLDEKLFF
16	-	TRBJ2-3	TRBD2	TRBV7-9	TGTGCCAGCAGCTTCAGCGGGAGTCCGCCCACAGATACGCAGTATTTT	CASSFSGSPPTDTQYF
18	-	TRBJ2-3	-	TRBV7-7	TGTGCCAGCAGCCCAGCCCTCCGTCCGTCAGGGGAAACAGATACGCAGTATTTT	CASSPALRPSGETDTQYF
17	-	TRBJ2-6	TRBD2	TRBV27	TGTGCCAGCAGTTGGACTAGCGGGAGGGCTGGGGCCAACGTCCTGACTTTC	CASSWTSGRAGANVLTF
17	-	TRBJ2-1	TRBD2	TRBV9	TGTGCCAGCAGCGCCCCACCCGGGCTAGCGGGAGCTAATGAGCAGTTCTTC	CASSAPPGLAGANEQFF
19	-	TRBJ2-1	-	TRBV27	TGTGCCAGCAGTTTACAGCTGAGGGCGGGGCCTGCATCCTACAATGAGCAGTTCTTC	CASSLQLRAGPASYNEQFF
20	-	TRBJ2-5	TRBD2	TRBV5-4	TGTGCCAGCAGCTTGGAGTTATCAATAGCGGGAGTTAATTACGGGGAGACCCAGTACTTC	CASSLELSIAGVNYGETQYF